Presented here are 5 T cell receptor beta chains from one specimen sequenced in a study of cytomegalovirus exposure and HLA in healthy donors. It was with 60 Vbeta and 13 Jbeta primers that the PCR ran. Libraries were prepared by immunoSEQ multiplex PCR; TCRdb keeps only in-frame clonotypes and omits some of them. Among some 130,000 clones listed, about 69% were seen once. The sample taken for sequencing was PBMCs. Every receptor here comes from a man aged 25 to 40 in good health and CMV-seronegative.

The DNA of the CDR3 is TGCGCCAGCAGCCAATATGTATATGGGACAGCAATTCCCTACGAGCAGTACTTC. Encoded protein: CASSQYVYGTAIPYEQYF. The chain recombines TRBV4-1 with TRBJ2-7; 7 positions match TRBD1. The CDR3 contains 18 residues. The trim removed 2 bases at V and 2 bases at J, leaving 15 bases unmatched. Germline V gene data show CDR1 as MGHRA and CDR2 as YSYEKL.

Only a few counts were recorded for this clone. This CDR3 is CASSLPLGAGGANTEAFF. The CDR3 coding sequence is TGTGCCAGCAGCTTACCCCTAGGGGCTGGGGGCGCGAACACTGAAGCTTTCTTT. The chain is built from TRBV7-9 and TRBJ1-1, with a tentative D call TRBD1 (6 bases). Between the trimmed V and J ends, which lost 2 bases and 1 base, there was a span of 20 bases. Germline V CDR1 and CDR2: SEHNR, FQNEAQ (reference sequence). The CDR3 spans 18 residues.

The rearrangement joins TRBV30 to TRBJ2-7; 7 bases match TRBD1. Germline-derived CDR1 and CDR2 are GTSNPN and SVGIG (reference sequence). V shed 4 bases and J 5 bases; nucleotides not matched to a gene: 11. The CDR3 has 14 amino acids. This chain's CDR3 is CAWTVGGQQHEQYF. As DNA, the CDR3 is TGTGCCTGGACCGTTGGGGGACAGCAACACGAGCAGTACTTC.

A single count supports this clone. Relative to the germline gene, one junction end is altered; a read error may explain this. The chain uses TRBV7-7 and TRBJ2-5, with D possibly being TRBD2 (6 bases). This CDR3 is built from 15 residues. In germline, CDR1 is SSHAT, CDR2 FNYEAQ (reference sequence). CDR3 bases: TGTGCTAGCAGCGAGAATTCCGGGGGAACCGGGGCCCAGTACTTC. Translated: CASSENSGGTGAQYF.

This clone was seen a handful of times. The rearrangement joins TRBV29-1 to TRBJ1-2; no clear D. The CDR3 is 12 amino acids. The germline CDR1 and CDR2 sequences are SQVTM and ANQGSEA. Trimming took 1 base from V and 6 from J, leaving 9 bases between them. Here the CDR3 DNA reads TGCAGCGTTGAAGGCACAAACCATGGCTACACCTTC. Protein: CSVEGTNHGYTF.